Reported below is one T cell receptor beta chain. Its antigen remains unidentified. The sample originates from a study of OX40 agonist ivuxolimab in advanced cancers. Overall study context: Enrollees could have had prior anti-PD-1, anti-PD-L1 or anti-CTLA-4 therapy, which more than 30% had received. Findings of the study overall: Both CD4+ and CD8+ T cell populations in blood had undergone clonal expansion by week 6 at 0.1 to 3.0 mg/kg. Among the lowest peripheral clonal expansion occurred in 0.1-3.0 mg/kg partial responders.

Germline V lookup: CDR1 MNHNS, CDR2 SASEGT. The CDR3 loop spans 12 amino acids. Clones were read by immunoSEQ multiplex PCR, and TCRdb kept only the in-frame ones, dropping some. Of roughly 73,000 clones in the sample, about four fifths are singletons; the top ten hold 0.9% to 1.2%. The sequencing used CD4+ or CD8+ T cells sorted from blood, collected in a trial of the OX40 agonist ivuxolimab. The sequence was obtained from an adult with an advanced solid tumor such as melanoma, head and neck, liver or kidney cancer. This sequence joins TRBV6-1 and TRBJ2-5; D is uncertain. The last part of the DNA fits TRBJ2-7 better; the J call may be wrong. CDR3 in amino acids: CASSDYRYEQYF. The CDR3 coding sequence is TGTGCCAGCAGTGATTATCGTTACGAGCAGTACTTC.